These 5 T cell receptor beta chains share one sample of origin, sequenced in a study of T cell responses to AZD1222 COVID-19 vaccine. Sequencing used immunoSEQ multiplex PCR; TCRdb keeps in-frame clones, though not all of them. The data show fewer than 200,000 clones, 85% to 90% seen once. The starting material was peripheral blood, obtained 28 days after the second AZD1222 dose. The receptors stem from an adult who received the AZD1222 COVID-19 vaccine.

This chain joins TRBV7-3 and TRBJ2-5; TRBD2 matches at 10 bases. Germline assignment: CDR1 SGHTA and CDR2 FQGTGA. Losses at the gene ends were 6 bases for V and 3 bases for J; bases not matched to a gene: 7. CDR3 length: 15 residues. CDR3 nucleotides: TGTGCCAGCAGTCCCGGCGGACTAGCGGAAGAGACCCAGTACTTC. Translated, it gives CASSPGGLAEETQYF.

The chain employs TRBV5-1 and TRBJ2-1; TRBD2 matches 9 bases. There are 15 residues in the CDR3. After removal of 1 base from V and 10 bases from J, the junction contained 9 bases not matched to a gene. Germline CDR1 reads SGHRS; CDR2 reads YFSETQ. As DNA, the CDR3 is TGCGCCAGCAGCTTGTCGTTAGCGGGGGTCAAGGAGCAGTTCTTC. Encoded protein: CASSLSLAGVKEQFF.

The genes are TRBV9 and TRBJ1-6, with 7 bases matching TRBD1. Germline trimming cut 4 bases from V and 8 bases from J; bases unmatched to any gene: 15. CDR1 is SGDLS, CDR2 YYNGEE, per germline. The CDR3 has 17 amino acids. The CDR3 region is CASSPGDLTGLDSPLHF. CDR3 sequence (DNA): TGTGCCAGCAGCCCGGGGGACCTGACAGGGTTAGATTCACCCCTCCACTTT. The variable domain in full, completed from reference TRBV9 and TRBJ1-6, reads DSGVTQTPKHLITATGQRVTLRCSPRSGDLSVYWYQQSLDQGLQFLIQYYNGEERAKGNILERFSAQQFPDLHSELNLSSLELGDSALYFCASSPGDLTGLDSPLHFGNGTRLTVT.

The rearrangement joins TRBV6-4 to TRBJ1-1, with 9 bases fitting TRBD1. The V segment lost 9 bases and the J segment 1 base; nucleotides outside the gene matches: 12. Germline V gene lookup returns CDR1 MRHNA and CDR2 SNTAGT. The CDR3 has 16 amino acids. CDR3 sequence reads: CARYRDREFENTEAFF. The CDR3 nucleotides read TGTGCCAGATACCGGGACAGGGAATTTGAGAACACTGAAGCTTTCTTT.

The DNA for the CDR3 is TGTGCCAGCAGCCTCCTGACGTCGGTCACCGGGGAGCTGTTTTTT. Its protein is CASSLLTSVTGELFF. V gene TRBV7-3 combines with J gene TRBJ2-2; D unclear. This CDR3 is 15 amino acids long. V was pared by 5 bases and J by 4 bases, with 14 bases between. Germline CDR1 is SGHTA and CDR2 is FQGTGA.